The present entry profiles one T cell receptor beta chain with its context. This clone's antigen is unknown. No per-base quality is available; no much larger clone lies one base away. The data were obtained in a study of blood T cells in healthy people across ages (dated by TCRdb to between 2014 and 2016). For the study in its entirety: In model experiments, template switching captured about one uniquely barcoded TCR beta cDNA molecule for every two T cells. Using deep sequencing normalized with unique cDNA molecular identifiers, the study measured how TCR beta repertoire diversity changes with age. The donors were split into four age groups: young (average 16 years), middle-aged (around 40), aged (62) and long-lived (under 85). The study analyzed two additional independent replicas of 1 million unique cDNA reads from the same blood draw for two donors, one aged 18 to 29 and one aged 80 or older. Donors of different ages were randomly distributed across sequencing lanes to avoid experimental bias. Overall results and qualifications from the work: Compared with the aged group, the long-lived group had more naive CD4+ T cells, fewer expanded clones and increased TCR diversity, a pattern suggesting age selection. There was a strong correlation between observed TCR beta diversity and the percentage of naive T cells measured by flow cytometry. Since profiling was done on bulk unsorted PBMCs, naive and antigen-experienced compartments could not be conclusively compared. Estimates of total diversity based on one million sequenced T cells were considered lower bounds and underestimates. The CMV infection status of donors was not known, potentially confounding age-related changes in expanded clonotypes. Observed TCR beta diversity per million T cells fell roughly linearly with age, and a significant reduction was already apparent by age roughly 40.

Per the germline V gene (reference sequence), DFQATT is the CDR1 and SNEGSKA is the CDR2. Reading from cysteine to phenylalanine, the CDR3 counts 14 amino acids. The DNA shown is the 42-base CDR3, in frame from base 1. Trimming takes 7 bases off V and 6 bases off J; junction bases not matched to a gene: 12. The protocol used for the library was 5' RACE. TCRdb lists the instrument as Illumina HiSeq 2500. The second PCR ran for roughly 7 to 12 cycles and used a J-beta primer mix along with a sample-barcoded 5' primer. A template-switch 5' adaptor carrying 12 random nucleotides introduced a unique molecular identifier onto each TCR beta cDNA molecule. Each sample yielded at least 3 million CDR3-containing paired-end reads. First-strand cDNA was synthesized from all RNA with the Mint cDNA synthesis kit, primed by a TRBC-specific oligonucleotide. Following uracil-DNA glycosylase treatment, a first 18-cycle PCR with universal primers M1SS and BC2_uni_R was performed on all cDNA. As for the authors' bioinformatics: For normalization, 1 million high-quality reads, each with a distinct molecular identifier, were randomly selected from each sample. Instead of being binned into consensus sequences, reads that shared molecular identifiers were thrown out. MiTCR, set to a Q25 quality threshold and the strictest error-elimination algorithm, was used for CDR3 identification, clonotype clustering and error correction. A nonparametric unseen species model with Euler transformation was used to estimate a lower bound on total TCR beta diversity. TCRdb's own reprocessing of the public reads used fastp at Q25 and MiXCR and kept productive beta chains. For every CDR3 protein sequence, its rows merge into one entry that carries the most common genes and DNA. These V and J calls derive from TCRdb rather than the authors' analysis. Across this sample there are about 810,000 distinct CDR3 sequences, with about 34% seen only once. 10% to 15% of the sample lies in the top ten.

The 40 or so donors, aged about 6 to 95 years, were systemically healthy Caucasian individuals from Russia. Roughly 9 milliliters of peripheral blood were drawn from each donor into EDTA-treated Vacutainer tubes. Ficoll-Paque density-gradient centrifugation was used to isolate PBMCs, with at least 6.5 million obtained per sample. Trizol reagent was used to extract total RNA from the PBMCs, yielding at least 5 micrograms per sample. Naive CD45RAhigh/CD27high T cell percentages were measured by flow cytometry on a PBMC aliquot from every donor. Sequenced input: blood. This receptor was identified in a young man in good health. This receptor chain uses TRBV20-1 and TRBJ1-5; 7 bases in between match TRBD1. The nucleotides read TGCAGTGTCTCCCAGGGGGTAGGGTTTCAGCCCCAGCATTTT. Its translation is CSVSQGVGFQPQHF.